The source of this T cell receptor beta chain is a study of blood T cells in healthy people across ages. There are 15 residues in the CDR3. Looked up from germline, CDR1 is SQVTM and CDR2 is ANQGSEA. Samples had at least 6 million PBMCs isolated from them. A sample-barcoded 5' primer and a J-beta primer mix were used in a second PCR of about 7 to 12 cycles. TCRdb re-called the 5' RACE reads through MiXCR, storing one row per CDR3 protein. This sample has about 680,000 distinct CDR3 sequences, with around 48% found just once. Worth noting for this clonotype: At one boundary the junction diverges from the germline segment, which might be a read error.

V and J are TRBV29-1 and TRBJ2-1, with 7 bases lining up with TRBD2. The TCR originated in a woman aged 55-69 years in good health. What was sequenced was blood. Here the CDR3 DNA reads TGCAGCGCTGAATTAGCGGGCCGCTCCTACAATGAGCAGTTCTTC. This encodes CSAELAGRSYNEQFF.